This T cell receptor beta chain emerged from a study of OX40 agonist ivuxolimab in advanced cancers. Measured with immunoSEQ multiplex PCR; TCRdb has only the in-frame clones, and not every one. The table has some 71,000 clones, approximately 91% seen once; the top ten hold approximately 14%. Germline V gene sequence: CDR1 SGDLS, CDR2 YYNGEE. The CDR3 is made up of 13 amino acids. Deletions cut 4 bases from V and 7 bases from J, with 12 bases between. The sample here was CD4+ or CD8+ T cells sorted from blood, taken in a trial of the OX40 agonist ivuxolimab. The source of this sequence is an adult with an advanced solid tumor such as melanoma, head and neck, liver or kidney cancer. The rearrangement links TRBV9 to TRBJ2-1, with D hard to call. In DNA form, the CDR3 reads TGTGCCAGCAGCTCCGGACCCTCGAATGAGCAGTTCTTC. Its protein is CASSSGPSNEQFF.